The clone carrying this T cell receptor (beta chain) has more than one count but fewer than ten. Its antigen is not identified. These data belong to a study of molecular identifiers for immune sequencing clone quantification. The CDR3 runs 16 residues. The germline gives CDR1 MGHRA, CDR2 YSYEKL. The trim removed 4 bases at V and 3 bases at J, leaving 7 bases unmatched. Whole-study findings and limits: Clones above 20 RNA copies held over 98% of effector molecules, under 1% in naive cells. Highly expanded clone sizes could be underestimated through barcode sharing by identical TCR molecules.

Naive CD8 T cell sorting was performed on the CD8+CD4-CCR7+CD45RA+ phenotype. It was with previously described methods and listed TCR primers that bulk TCR libraries were made. Via MiXCR, TCRdb re-called the PCR reads, giving one row per CDR3 protein. There are some 580,000 distinct CDR3 sequences in the sample; about 25% occur only once, and about 0.84% lies in the top ten. The rearrangement uses TRBV4-1 and TRBJ2-2, with 8 bases fitting TRBD1. The sequence came from a human donor in good health. Some libraries in this study had Jurkat cell RNA spiked in. Material for sequencing was naive CD8+ T cells from blood, with Jurkat cell RNA spiked in. Subset defined: FACS-sorted CD8+CD4-CCR7+CD45RA+ naive T cells. The CDR3 bases are TGCGCCAGCAGCCCACGGACAGGGAAGTACACCGGGGAGCTGTTTTTT. Translating it yields CASSPRTGKYTGELFF.